These T cell receptor beta chains were read from a single sample in a study of CD8+ T cells in alopecia areata. Only in-frame clones appear in the TCRdb table, and some are missing; sequencing was by immunoSEQ multiplex PCR. The sample includes about 64,000 clones, about 45% seen only once; the top ten take around 20%. Material: CD8+ T cells sorted from blood, obtained at approximately week 37, from a patient treated with tofacitinib. These receptors originate from a human donor with alopecia areata. Each CDR3 is given with its conserved first and last residue. Fields, in order: D gene, clone size, V gene, J gene, CDR3 protein, CDR3 DNA. The D gene is left open where the match is weak. Clone sizes are given selectively: once, few, many, or a class where the clone is expanded.

.,.,TRBV5-1,TRBJ1-2,CASSFARWDGYTF,TGCGCCAGCAGCTTCGCCCGGTGGGATGGCTACACCTTC
.,.,TRBV11-2,TRBJ1-2,CASSFTGQPDGYTF,TGTGCCAGCAGCTTTACCGGACAGCCCGATGGCTACACCTTC
.,.,TRBV30,TRBJ1-5,CALDVPGGMPQHF,TGTGCCTTGGACGTTCCGGGAGGTATGCCCCAGCATTTT
.,.,TRBV27,TRBJ2-7,CASSPDLAISYEQYF,TGTGCCAGCAGTCCGGACCTGGCAATATCCTACGAGCAGTACTTC
TRBD1,medium-sized,TRBV28,TRBJ1-2,CASSLPGQGARGYTF,TGTGCCAGCAGTTTACCGGGACAGGGGGCGCGAGGCTACACCTTC
TRBD2,few,TRBV2,TRBJ2-7,CASSGGSSYEQYF,TGTGCCAGCAGTGGCGGGAGCTCCTACGAGCAGTACTTC
TRBD1,.,TRBV13,TRBJ2-1,CASSFQGASEQFF,TGTGCCAGCAGCTTCCAGGGGGCGAGTGAGCAGTTCTTC
.,.,TRBV7-9,TRBJ2-5,CASSSRSSETQYF,TGTGCCAGCAGCTCTAGAAGTTCGGAGACCCAGTACTTC
.,.,TRBV9,TRBJ2-1,CASSVEADSYNEQFF,TGTGCCAGCAGCGTCGAAGCGGACTCCTACAATGAGCAGTTCTTC
.,.,TRBV14,TRBJ1-2,CASSQDYSYGYTF,TGTGCCAGCAGCCAAGATTACTCCTATGGCTACACCTTC
TRBD2,few,TRBV29-1,TRBJ2-5,CSVKGGTSGETQYF,TGCAGCGTGAAAGGCGGGACTAGCGGAGAGACCCAGTACTTC
.,.,TRBV6-5,TRBJ1-1,CASSIIGVGTEAFF,TGTGCCAGCAGTATAATCGGGGTCGGCACTGAAGCTTTCTTT
.,few,TRBV29-1,TRBJ1-2,CSVGGEGGYGYTF,TGCAGCGTCGGAGGTGAAGGGGGCTATGGCTACACCTTC
TRBD1,.,TRBV6-6,TRBJ2-5,CASTTGTGEETQYF,TGTGCCAGCACCACCGGGACAGGGGAAGAGACCCAGTACTTC
TRBD1,.,TRBV29-1,TRBJ2-3,CSVEGTGVFRTDTQYF,TGCAGCGTTGAGGGGACAGGGGTATTTAGGACAGATACGCAGTATTTT
.,few,TRBV29-1,TRBJ2-3,CSVGVGRTDTQYF,TGCAGCGTGGGGGTCGGGCGCACAGATACGCAGTATTTT
.,.,TRBV4-1,TRBJ1-1,CASSQGLDTEAFF,TGCGCCAGCAGCCAAGGATTAGACACTGAAGCTTTCTTT
.,.,TRBV27,TRBJ1-5,CASSPRWGNNQPQHF,TGTGCCAGCAGTCCCCGCTGGGGTAACAATCAGCCCCAGCATTTT
.,few,TRBV11-2,TRBJ2-6,CASSSPLDGSGANVLTF,TGTGCCAGCAGCTCGCCATTAGACGGGTCTGGGGCCAACGTCCTGACTTTC
.,.,TRBV7-9,TRBJ2-7,CASSLYTEQYF,TGTGCCAGCAGCCTCTATACCGAGCAGTACTTC
.,few,TRBV10-3,TRBJ2-7,CAISESAVFQYF,TGTGCCATCAGTGAGTCGGCAGTCTTTCAGTACTTC
TRBD1,.,TRBV7-9,TRBJ2-7,CASSDTGGSGYEQYF,TGTGCCAGCAGCGACACAGGGGGCTCTGGCTACGAGCAGTACTTC
TRBD1,few,TRBV28,TRBJ2-7,CASSFETGGSYEQYF,TGTGCCAGCAGTTTTGAGACAGGGGGCTCCTACGAGCAGTACTTC
.,.,TRBV30,TRBJ1-1,CAWSVQANTEAFF,TGTGCCTGGAGTGTACAAGCAAACACTGAAGCTTTCTTT
.,.,TRBV4-1,TRBJ2-1,CASSQVPSSYNEQFF,TGCGCCAGCAGCCAAGTGCCGAGCTCCTACAATGAGCAGTTCTTC